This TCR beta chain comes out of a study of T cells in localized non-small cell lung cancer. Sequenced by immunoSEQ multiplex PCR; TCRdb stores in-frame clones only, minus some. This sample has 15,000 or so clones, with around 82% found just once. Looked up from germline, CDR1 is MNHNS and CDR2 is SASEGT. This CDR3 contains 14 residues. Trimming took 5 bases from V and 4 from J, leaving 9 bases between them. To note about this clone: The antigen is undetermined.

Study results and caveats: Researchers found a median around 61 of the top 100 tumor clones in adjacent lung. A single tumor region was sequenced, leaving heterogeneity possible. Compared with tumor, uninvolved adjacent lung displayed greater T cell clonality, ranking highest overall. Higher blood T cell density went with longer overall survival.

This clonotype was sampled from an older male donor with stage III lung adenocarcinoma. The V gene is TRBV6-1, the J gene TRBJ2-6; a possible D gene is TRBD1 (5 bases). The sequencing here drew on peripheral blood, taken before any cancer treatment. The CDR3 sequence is CASSSGQGANVLTF. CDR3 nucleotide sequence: TGTGCCAGCAGTTCAGGGCAAGGGGCCAACGTCCTGACTTTC.